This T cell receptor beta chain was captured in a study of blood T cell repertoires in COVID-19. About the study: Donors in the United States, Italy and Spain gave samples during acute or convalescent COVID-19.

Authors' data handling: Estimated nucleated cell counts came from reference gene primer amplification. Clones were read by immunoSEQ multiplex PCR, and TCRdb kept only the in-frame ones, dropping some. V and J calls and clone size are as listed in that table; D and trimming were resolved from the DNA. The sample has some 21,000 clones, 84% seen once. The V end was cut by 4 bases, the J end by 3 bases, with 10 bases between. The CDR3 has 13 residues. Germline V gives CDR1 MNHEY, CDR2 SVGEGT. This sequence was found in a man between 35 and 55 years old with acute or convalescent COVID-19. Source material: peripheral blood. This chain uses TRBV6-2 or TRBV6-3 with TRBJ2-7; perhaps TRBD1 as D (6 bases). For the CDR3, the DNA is TGTGCCAGCAGTTTTACAGGGTACTACGAGCAGTACTTC. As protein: CASSFTGYYEQYF.